This TCR beta chain was recorded in a study of shared clonotypes between healthy human individuals (TCRdb year 2020). The study in broad terms: A few men and two women, aged 18 to 49 years, made up the cohort. For each donor, three plates each were used for CD4 naive and CD4 memory, two plates were used for CD8 naive, and one plate was used for CD8 memory. To estimate repertoire size and how much clonotype sharing occurs between individuals, the study deeply sequenced the blood TCR repertoires of several healthy adults. To increase sequencing depth and limit assay-specific biases, TCR repertoire library preparation and sequencing were carried out by different laboratories using diverse techniques. Each donor's leukapheresis produced roughly between about 0.8 and 10 billion PBMCs. The paper's findings and limits, for the study overall: Even with the large sequencing depth, rarefaction of the sorted-subset datasets indicated that sequencing was incomplete. Pairwise subsampling indicated that sequencing depth was expected to affect the degree of clonotype sharing among donors. When several donors were compared, the shared fraction of clonotypes was roughly 5% for naive CD4, roughly 3.4% for naive CD8, about 2.4% for memory CD4, and less than 0.45% for memory CD8. The genetic and exposure-history diversity represented was limited by the small number of donors. Sampling was limited to blood, and TCR repertoires in tissue likely differ from TCR repertoires in blood. Compared with non-shared clonotypes, the clonotypes found in all four sorted-subset donors had higher generation probabilities. Naive subsets generally had larger estimated clonotype richness than memory subsets.

This clone was counted once. The clone's antigen remains unknown. No clone much larger than this one lies a single base away; base qualities are absent. Reading the germline V gene gives CDR1 MDHEN and CDR2 SYDVKM. The CDR3 goes from the cysteine to the phenylalanine over 16 residues. The only DNA kept is the CDR3, 48 bases in frame from the first base. Trimming removed 2 bases from V and 6 bases from J, leaving 17 bases between the germline ends. Using the deep immunoSEQ assay, multiplex PCR amplified TCR CDR3 regions from genomic DNA. Genomic DNA extracted from each cell subset was distributed evenly over all wells of several immunoSEQ 96-well plates, and each plate served as one replicate. For sorted subsets, 200 to 250 ng genomic DNA, equal to 25,000 to 35,000 T cell genomes, was loaded into each replicate PCR. Purified libraries were quantified with a Qubit 3.0 fluorometer, sized on a Bioanalyzer 2100, and re-quantified with the KAPA Library Quantification kit. Every immunoSEQ 96-well plate was sequenced on a separate single-read 150-cycle Illumina NextSeq 550 flow cell. The authors' analysis ran thus. The immunoSEQ output contained only junctional sequences without quality scores, so filtering could not match that applied to full-length reads. Sequences were annotated with PyIR, a Python wrapper for IgBLAST v1.9, using IMGT germline references to assign V/J genes and CDR3. Any read was removed if the V/J assignment was weak (E-value above 1e-6), the CDR3 was missing, or the read contained stop codons, out-of-frame junctions, or ambiguous translated residues. V3J clonotypes were defined as sequences sharing an identical inferred V gene, J gene, and CDR3 amino acid sequence. To compute the percentage overlap between repertoires, the number of shared unique clonotypes was divided by the size of the smaller repertoire. Three approaches were used to assess repertoire richness: RTK rarefaction, the Chao1 estimator, and Recon v2.1 estimates of unobserved clonotypes. OLGA was used to compute generation probabilities for all TCRbeta clonotypes that the gDNA method yielded from a few donors. TCRdb obtained this table from immuneACCESS and retained in-frame rearrangements with V and J assigned. These tables miss some clones; where compared with another copy, unresolved V genes account for less than half of the shortfall, and the remainder is unexplained. That table gives V, J and clone size, and the DNA gave D and trimming. This sample is represented by roughly 2,000,000 clones; roughly 94% of them were singletons. Of the sample, 0.95% to 1.5% is held by the ten largest clones.

CD8 naive samples were obtained by positive selection for CCR7 among CD45RO-negative cells, yielding a CD45RA+CCR7+ population from which TemRA cells were excluded. The donors were healthy, HIV-negative adults who had no recently reported acute infections or vaccinations. Only Caucasian adults living in Nashville, Tennessee, USA were represented among the donors. After blood collection by leukapheresis, PBMCs were isolated using Ficoll-Histopaque density gradient centrifugation and then cryopreserved in the vapor phase of liquid nitrogen. Purity and quantity of every magnetically sorted T cell population were checked by analytical flow cytometry. Each sorted fraction had its genomic DNA isolated and then quantified by UV absorbance on a Nanodrop 2000c.

The sequence links TRBV28 to TRBJ1-5, and TRBD1 may be the D gene, going by 5 matching bases. The clonotype originates from a man between 18 and 29 years old in good health. Sequenced input: naive CD8+ T cells sorted from blood. Explained via the paper, the cell subset or site label denotes: CD45RA+CCR7+. The CDR3 region reads CASSLRGPGVGQPQHF. The nucleotide sequence is given as TGTGCCAGCAGTTTAAGGGGCCCCGGGGTAGGTCAGCCCCAGCATTTT.